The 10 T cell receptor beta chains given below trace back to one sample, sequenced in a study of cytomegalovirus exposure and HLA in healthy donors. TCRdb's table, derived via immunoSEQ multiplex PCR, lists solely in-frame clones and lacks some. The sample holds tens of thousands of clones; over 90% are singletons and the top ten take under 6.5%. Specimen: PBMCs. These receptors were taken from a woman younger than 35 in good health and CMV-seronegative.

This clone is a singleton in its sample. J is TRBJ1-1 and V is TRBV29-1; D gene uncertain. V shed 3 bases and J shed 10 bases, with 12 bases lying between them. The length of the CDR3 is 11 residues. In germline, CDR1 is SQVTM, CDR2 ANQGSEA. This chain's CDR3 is CSVDWVRGAFF. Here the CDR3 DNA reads TGCAGCGTTGACTGGGTCCGAGGAGCTTTCTTT. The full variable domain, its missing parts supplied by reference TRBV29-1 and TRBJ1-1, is SAVISQKPSRDICQRGTSLTIQCQVDSQVTMMFWYRQQPGQSLTLIATANQGSEATYESGFVIDKFPISRPNLTFSTLTVSNMSPEDSSIYLCSVDWVRGAFFGQGTRLTVV.

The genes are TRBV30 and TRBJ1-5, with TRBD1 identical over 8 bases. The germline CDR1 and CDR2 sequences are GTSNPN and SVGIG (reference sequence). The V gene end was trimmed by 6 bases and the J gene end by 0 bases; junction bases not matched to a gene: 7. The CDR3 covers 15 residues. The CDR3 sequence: CACSTGGTSNQPQHF. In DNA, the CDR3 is TGTGCCTGTAGTACAGGGGGAACTAGCAATCAGCCCCAGCATTTT. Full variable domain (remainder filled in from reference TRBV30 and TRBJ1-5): SQTIHQWPATLVQPVGSPLSLECTVEGTSNPNLYWYRQAAGRGLQLLFYSVGIGQISSEVPQNLSASRPQDRQFILSSKKLLLSDSGFYLCACSTGGTSNQPQHFGDGTRLSIL.

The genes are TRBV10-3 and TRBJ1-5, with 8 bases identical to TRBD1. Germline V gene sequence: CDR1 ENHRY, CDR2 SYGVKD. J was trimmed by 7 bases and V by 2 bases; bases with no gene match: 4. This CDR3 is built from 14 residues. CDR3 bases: TGTGCCATCAGTGAGGCAGGGGGCTCGCAGCCCCAGCATTTT. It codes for CAISEAGGSQPQHF.

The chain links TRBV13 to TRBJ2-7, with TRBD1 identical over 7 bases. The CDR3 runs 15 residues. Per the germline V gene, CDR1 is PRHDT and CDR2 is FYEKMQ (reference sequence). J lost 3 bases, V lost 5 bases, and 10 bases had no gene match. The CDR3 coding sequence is TGTGCCAGCAGCCCGGGCCCACAGGGGAACTACGAGCAGTACGTC. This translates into CASSPGPQGNYEQYV.

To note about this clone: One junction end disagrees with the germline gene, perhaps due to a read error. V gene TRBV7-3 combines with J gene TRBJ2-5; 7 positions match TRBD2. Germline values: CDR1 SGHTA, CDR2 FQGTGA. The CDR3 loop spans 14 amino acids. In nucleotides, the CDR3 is TGTGCAAGCAGCTTGACGGGGGGCCAAGAGACCCAGTACTTC. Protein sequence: CASSLTGGQETQYF.

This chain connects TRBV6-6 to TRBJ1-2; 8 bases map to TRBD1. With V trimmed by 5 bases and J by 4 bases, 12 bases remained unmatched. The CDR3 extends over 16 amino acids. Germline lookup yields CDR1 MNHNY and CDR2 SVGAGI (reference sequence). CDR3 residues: CASSPGQGAWVYGYTF. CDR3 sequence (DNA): TGTGCCAGCAGTCCTGGGCAGGGGGCGTGGGTCTATGGCTACACCTTC.

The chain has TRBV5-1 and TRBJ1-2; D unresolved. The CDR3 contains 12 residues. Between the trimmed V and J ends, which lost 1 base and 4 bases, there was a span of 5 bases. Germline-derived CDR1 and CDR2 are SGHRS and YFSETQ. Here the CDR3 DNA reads TGCGCCAGCAGCTTGTTCGGCTATGGCTACACCTTC. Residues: CASSLFGYGYTF.

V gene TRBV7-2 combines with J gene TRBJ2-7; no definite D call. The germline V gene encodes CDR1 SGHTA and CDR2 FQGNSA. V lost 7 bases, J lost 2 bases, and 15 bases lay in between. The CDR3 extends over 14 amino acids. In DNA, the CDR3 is TGTGCCAGCACCCCTTGGCCGGAGACCTACGAGCAGTACTTC. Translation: CASTPWPETYEQYF.

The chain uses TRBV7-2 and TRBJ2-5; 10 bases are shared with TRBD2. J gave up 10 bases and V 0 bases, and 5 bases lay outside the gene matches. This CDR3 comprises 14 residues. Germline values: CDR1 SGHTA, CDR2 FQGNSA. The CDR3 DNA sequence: TGTGCCAGCAGCTTAGCTAGCGGGGGGACGGTCCAGTACTTC. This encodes CASSLASGGTVQYF.

CDR3 protein: CASSLDRGGEKLFF. The CDR3, as DNA: TGTGCCAGCAGTTTGGACAGGGGCGGTGAAAAACTGTTTTTT. This sequence joins TRBV2 and TRBJ1-4, with 9 nucleotides matching TRBD1. Unmatched junction bases numbered 5, after V lost 5 bases and J lost 7 bases. The CDR3 loop spans 14 amino acids. The germline CDR1 and CDR2 sequences are SNHLY and FYNNEI.